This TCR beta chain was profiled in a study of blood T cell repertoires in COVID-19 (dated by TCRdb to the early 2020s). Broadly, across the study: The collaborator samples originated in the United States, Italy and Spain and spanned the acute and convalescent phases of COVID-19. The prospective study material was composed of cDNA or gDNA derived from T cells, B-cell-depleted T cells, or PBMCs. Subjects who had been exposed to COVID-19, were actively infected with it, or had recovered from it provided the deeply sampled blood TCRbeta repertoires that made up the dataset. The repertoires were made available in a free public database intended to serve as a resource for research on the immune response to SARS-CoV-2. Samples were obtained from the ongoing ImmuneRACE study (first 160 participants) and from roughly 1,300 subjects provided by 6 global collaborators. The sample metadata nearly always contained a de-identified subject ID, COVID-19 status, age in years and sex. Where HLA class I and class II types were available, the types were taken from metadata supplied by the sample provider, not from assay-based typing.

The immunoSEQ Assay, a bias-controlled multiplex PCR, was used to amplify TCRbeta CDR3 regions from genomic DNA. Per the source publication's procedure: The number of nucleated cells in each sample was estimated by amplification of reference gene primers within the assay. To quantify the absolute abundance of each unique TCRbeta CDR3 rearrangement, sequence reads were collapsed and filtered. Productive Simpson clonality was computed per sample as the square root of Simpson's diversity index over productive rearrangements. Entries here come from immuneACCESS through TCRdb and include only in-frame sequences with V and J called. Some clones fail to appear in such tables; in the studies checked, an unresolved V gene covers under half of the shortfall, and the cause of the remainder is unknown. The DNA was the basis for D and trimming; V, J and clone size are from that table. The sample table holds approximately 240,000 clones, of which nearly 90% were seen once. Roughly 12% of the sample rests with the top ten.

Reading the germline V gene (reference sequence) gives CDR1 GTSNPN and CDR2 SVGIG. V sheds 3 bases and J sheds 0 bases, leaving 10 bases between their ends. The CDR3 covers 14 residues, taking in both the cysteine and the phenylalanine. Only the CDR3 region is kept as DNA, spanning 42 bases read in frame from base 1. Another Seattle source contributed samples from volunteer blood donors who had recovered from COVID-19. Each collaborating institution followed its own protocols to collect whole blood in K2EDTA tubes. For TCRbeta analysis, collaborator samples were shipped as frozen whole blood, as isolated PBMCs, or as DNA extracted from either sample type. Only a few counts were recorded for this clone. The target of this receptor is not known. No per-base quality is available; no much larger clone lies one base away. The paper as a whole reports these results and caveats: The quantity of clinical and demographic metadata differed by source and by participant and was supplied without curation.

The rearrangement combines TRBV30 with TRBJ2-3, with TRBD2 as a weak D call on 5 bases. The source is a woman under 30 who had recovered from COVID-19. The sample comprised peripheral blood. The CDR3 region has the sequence CAWSRGGSTDTQYF. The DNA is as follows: TGTGCCTGGAGCCGTGGCGGGAGCACAGATACGCAGTATTTT.